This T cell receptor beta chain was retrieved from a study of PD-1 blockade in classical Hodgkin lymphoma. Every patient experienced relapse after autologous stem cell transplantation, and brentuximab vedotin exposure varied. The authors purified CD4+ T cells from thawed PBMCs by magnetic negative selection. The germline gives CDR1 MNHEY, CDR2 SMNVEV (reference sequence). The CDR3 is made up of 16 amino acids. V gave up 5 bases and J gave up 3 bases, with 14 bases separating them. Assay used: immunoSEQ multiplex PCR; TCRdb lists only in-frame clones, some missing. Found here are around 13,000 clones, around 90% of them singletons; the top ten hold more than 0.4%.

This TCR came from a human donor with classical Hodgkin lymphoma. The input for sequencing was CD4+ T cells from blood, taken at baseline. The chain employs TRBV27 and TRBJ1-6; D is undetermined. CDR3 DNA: TGTGCCAGCAGTCCTACCTCGAGGGTCTATAATTCACCCCTCCACTTT. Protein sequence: CASSPTSRVYNSPLHF.